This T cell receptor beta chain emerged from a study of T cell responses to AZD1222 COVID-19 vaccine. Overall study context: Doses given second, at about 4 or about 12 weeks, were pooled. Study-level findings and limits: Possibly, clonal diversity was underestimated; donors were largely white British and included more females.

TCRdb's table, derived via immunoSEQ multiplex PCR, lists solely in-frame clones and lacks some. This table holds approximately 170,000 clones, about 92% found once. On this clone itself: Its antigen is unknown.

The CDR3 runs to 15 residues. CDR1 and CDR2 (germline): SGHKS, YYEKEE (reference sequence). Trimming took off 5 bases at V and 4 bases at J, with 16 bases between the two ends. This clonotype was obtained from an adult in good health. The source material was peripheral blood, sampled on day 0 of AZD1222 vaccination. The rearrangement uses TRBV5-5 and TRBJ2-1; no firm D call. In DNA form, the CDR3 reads TGTGCCAGCAGACGCCTAGAGACAACGTACAATGAGCAGTTCTTC. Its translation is CASRRLETTYNEQFF.